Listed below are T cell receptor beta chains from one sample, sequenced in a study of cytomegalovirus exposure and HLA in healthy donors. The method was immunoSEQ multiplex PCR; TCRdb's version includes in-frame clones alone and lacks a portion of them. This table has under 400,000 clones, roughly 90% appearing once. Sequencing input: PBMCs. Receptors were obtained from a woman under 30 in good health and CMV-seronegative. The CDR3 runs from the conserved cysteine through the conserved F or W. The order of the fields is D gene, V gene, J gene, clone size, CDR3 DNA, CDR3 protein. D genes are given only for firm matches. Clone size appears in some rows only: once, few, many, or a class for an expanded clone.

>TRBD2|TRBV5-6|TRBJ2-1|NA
TGTGCCAGCAGCCGGACCGGGACTAGCGGGAGGGGTGAGCAGTTCTTC
CASSRTGTSGRGEQFF
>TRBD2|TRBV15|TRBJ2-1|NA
TGTGCCACCAGCAGACTAGCGGGAGGGAATGAGCAGTTCTTC
CATSRLAGGNEQFF
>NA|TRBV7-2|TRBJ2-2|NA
TGTGCCAGCAGCCTCACACACACCGGGGAGCTGTTTTTT
CASSLTHTGELFF
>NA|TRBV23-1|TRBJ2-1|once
TGCGCCAGCAGTCAGGAGAGTCTCGGGTCTAGGTATGAGCAGTTCTTC
CASSQESLGSRYEQFF
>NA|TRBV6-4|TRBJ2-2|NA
TGTGCCAGCAGTGTTGATAGTTCCACCGGGGAGCTGTTTTTT
CASSVDSSTGELFF
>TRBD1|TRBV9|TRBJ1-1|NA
TGTGCCAGCAGCGTAGAGGGACAGGGGGTAACTGAAGCTTTCTTT
CASSVEGQGVTEAFF
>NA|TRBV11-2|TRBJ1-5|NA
TGTGCCAGCAGCACAGGACGGAACAATCAGCCCCAGCATTTT
CASSTGRNNQPQHF
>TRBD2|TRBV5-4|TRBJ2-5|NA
TGTGCCAGCAGCCCAGGACTAGCGGGGGTACAAGAGACCCAGTACTTC
CASSPGLAGVQETQYF
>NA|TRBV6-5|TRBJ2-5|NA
TGTGCCAGCGGCAGGGGACGGCAAGAGACCCAGTACTTC
CASGRGRQETQYF
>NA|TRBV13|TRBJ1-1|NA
TGTGCCAGCAACCCTGGGGGGGGGAACACTGAAGCTTTCTTT
CASNPGGGNTEAFF
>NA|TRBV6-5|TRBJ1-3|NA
TGTGCCAGCAGTTACTCGGGAAGGGGTGGAAGAAACACCATATATTTT
CASSYSGRGGRNTIYF
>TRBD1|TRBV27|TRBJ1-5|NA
TGTGCCAGCAGTTGGGACAGAACCAAGCCCCAGCATTTT
CASSWDRTKPQHF
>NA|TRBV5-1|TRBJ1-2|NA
TGCGCCAGCAGCTTGCAGACAGGTTCCTCGTATGGCTACACCTTC
CASSLQTGSSYGYTF
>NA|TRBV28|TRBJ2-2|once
TGTGCCAGCAGGACTACTCAGCCCGGGGAGCTGTTTTTT
CASRTTQPGELFF
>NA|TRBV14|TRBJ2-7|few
TGTGCCAGCAGCCAAGATCCCCGCGACAGGGAGCAGTACTTC
CASSQDPRDREQYF
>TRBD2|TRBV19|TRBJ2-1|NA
TGTGCCAGTAGTTCCCCAGCGGGAGGGTCACTCAATGAGCAGTTCTTC
CASSSPAGGSLNEQFF
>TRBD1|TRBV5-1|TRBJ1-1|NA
TGCGCCAGCAGCCTGGGACAGGGGATGAACACTGAAGCTTTCTTT
CASSLGQGMNTEAFF
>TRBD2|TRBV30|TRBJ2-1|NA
TGTGCCTGGAGTGTAGGAAAGCGGGGCCACAATGAGCAGTTCTTC
CAWSVGKRGHNEQFF
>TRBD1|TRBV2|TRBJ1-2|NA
TGTGCCAGCAGCAGGACAGGGCGGGGTGACTATGGCTACACCTTC
CASSRTGRGDYGYTF
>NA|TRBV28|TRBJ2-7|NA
TGTGCCAGCACCACAGCCTACGAGCAGTACTTC
CASTTAYEQYF
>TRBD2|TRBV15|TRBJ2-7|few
TGTGCCACCAGAGCGACTAGCGGCTCCTACGAGCAGTACTTC
CATRATSGSYEQYF
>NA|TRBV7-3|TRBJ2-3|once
TGTGCCAGCAGCTCACTAGAATCGGGTCCGGATACGCAGTATTTT
CASSSLESGPDTQYF
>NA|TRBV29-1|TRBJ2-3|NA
TGCAGCGTTGAAGGCCAGACTCTGACCGGCACAGATACGCAGTATTTT
CSVEGQTLTGTDTQYF
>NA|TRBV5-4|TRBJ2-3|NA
TGTGCCACCAGCCCAGAAATTCGCACAGATACGCAGTATTTT
CATSPEIRTDTQYF
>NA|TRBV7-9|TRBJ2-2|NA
TGTGCCAGCAGCTTACCGACAGGACTAGCCGGGGAGCTGTTTTTT
CASSLPTGLAGELFF
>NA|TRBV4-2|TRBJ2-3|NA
TGTGCCAGCAGCCAAGATTGGTCTAGCGGCACAGATACGCAGTATTTT
CASSQDWSSGTDTQYF
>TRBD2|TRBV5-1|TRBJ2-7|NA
TGCGCCAGTGGACAGGGGACTAGCGGGGGCCGCCACGAGCAGTACTTC
CASGQGTSGGRHEQYF
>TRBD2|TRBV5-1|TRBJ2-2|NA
TGCGCCAGCAGCCGGGAGGCGGGAGTGAGGACCGGGGAGCTGTTTTTT
CASSREAGVRTGELFF